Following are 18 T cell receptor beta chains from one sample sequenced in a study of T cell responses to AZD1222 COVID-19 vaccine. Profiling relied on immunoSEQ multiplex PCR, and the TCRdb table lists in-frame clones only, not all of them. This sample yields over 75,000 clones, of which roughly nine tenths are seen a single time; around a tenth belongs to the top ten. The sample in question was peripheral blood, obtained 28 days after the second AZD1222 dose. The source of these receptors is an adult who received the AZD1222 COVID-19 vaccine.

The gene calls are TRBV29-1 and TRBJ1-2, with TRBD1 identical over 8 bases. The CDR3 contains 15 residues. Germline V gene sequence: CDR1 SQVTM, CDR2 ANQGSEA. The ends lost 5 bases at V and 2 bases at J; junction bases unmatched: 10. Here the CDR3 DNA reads TGCAGCGTTTATGGGGGCCGGGACAGGAACTATGGCTACACCTTC. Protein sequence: CSVYGGRDRNYGYTF. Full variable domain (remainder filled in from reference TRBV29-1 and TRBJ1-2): SAVISQKPSRDICQRGTSLTIQCQVDSQVTMMFWYRQQPGQSLTLIATANQGSEATYESGFVIDKFPISRPNLTFSTLTVSNMSPEDSSIYLCSVYGGRDRNYGYTFGSGTRLTVV.

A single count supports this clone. In DNA, the CDR3 is TGTGCCAGCATAGGGCAAGGGGCTGACACAGATACGCAGTATTTT. Translation: CASIGQGADTDTQYF. This sequence joins TRBV28 and TRBJ2-3; the D gene is possibly TRBD1 (5 bases). Germline CDR1 is MDHEN and CDR2 is SYDVKM. Between the trimmed V and J ends, which lost 7 bases and 2 bases, there was a span of 16 bases. This CDR3 region has 15 residues.

The chain's CDR3 is CASSEYRLGYTF. The CDR3, as DNA: TGTGCCAGCAGTGAATACCGTTTGGGCTACACCTTC. J is TRBJ1-2 and V is TRBV25-1, with D hard to call. The germline V and J ends were trimmed by 0 bases and 8 bases, with 7 bases remaining between them. Germline V gene sequence: CDR1 MGHDK, CDR2 SYGVNS. The CDR3 totals 12 residues.

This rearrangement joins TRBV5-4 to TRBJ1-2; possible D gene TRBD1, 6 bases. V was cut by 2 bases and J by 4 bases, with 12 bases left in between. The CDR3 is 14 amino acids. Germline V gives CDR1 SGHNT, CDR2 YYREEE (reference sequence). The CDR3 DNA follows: TGTGCCAGCAGCTTATACAGGGCGCCCTATGGCTACACCTTC. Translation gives CASSLYRAPYGYTF. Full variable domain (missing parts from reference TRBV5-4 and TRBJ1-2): ETGVTQSPTHLIKTRGQQVTLRCSSQSGHNTVSWYQQALGQGPQFIFQYYREEENGRGNFPPRFSGLQFPNYSSELNVNALELDDSALYLCASSLYRAPYGYTFGSGTRLTVV.

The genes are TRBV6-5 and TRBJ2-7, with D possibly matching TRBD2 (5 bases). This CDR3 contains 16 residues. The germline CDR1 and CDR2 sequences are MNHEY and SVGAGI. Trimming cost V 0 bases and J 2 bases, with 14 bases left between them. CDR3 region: CASSYSEENLPYEQYF. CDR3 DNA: TGTGCCAGCAGTTACTCGGAGGAGAATTTACCCTACGAGCAGTACTTC.

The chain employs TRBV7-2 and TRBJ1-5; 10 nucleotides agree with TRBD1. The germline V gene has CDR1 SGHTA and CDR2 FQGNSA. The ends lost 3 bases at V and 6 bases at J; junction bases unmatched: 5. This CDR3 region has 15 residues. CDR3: CASSFDRGPSQPQHF. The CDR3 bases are TGTGCCAGCAGCTTCGACAGGGGGCCTAGTCAGCCCCAGCATTTT. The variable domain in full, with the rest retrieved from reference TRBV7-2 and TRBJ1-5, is GAGVSQSPSNKVTEKGKDVELRCDPISGHTALYWYRQSLGQGLEFLIYFQGNSAPDKSGLPSDRFSAERTGGSVSTLTIQRTQQEDSAVYLCASSFDRGPSQPQHFGDGTRLSIL.

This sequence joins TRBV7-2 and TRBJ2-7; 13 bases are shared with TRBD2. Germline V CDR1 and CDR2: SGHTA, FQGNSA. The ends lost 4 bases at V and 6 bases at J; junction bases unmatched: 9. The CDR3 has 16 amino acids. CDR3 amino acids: CASSSMGLAGRREQYF. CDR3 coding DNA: TGTGCCAGCAGCTCTATGGGACTAGCGGGGAGGCGCGAGCAGTACTTC.

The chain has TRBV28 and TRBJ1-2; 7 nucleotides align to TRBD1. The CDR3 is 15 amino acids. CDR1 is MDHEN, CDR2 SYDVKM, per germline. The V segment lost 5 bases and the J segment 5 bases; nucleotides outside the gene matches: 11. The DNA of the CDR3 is TGTGCCAGCAGTATGATCCCCGGGACAGCGTATGGCTACACCTTC. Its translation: CASSMIPGTAYGYTF.

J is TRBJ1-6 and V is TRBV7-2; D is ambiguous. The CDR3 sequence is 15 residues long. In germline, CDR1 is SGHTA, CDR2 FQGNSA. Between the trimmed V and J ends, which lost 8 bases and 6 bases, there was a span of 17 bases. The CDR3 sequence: CASSRALVGNSPLHF. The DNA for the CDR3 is TGTGCCAGCTCAAGAGCGCTCGTCGGTAATTCACCCCTCCACTTT.

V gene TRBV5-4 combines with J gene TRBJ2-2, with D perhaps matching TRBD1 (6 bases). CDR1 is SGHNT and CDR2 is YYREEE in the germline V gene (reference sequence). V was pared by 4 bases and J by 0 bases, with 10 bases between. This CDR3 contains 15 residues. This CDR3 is CASSTGTTNTGELFF. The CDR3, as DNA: TGTGCCAGCAGCACCGGGACAACGAACACCGGGGAGCTGTTTTTT.

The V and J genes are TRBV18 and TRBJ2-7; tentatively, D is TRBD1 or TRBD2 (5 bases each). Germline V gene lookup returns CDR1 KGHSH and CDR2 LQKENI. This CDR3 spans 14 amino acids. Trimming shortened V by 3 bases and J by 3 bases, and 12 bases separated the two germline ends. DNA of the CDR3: TGTGCCAGCTCACCCGGGGCCCCCATCTACGAGCAGTACTTC. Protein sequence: CASSPGAPIYEQYF.

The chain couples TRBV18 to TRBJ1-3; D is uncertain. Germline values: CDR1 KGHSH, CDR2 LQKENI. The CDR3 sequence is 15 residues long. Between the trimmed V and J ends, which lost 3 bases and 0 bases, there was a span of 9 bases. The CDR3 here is CASSPRQASGNTIYF. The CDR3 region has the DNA TGTGCCAGCTCACCCCGGCAGGCCTCTGGAAACACCATATATTTT. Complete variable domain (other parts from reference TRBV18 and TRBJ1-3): NAGVMQNPRHLVRRRGQEARLRCSPMKGHSHVYWYRQLPEEGLKFMVYLQKENIIDESGMPKERFSAEFPKEGPSILRIQQVVRGDSAAYFCASSPRQASGNTIYFGEGSWLTVV.

CDR3 sequence (DNA): TGTGCCAGCAGTTTACGTATTAGGGGGGGCACTGAAGCTTTCTTT. Translated: CASSLRIRGGTEAFF. This chain joins TRBV27 and TRBJ1-1; possible D gene TRBD1, 6 bases. With 2 bases removed from V and 4 bases from J, the gap between germline ends came to 14 bases. Germline V gives CDR1 MNHEY, CDR2 SMNVEV (reference sequence). This CDR3 is 15 amino acids long.

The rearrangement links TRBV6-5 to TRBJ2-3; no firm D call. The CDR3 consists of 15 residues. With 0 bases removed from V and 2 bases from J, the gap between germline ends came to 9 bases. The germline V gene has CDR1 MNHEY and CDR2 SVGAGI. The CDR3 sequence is CASSYSSVPTDTQYF. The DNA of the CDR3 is TGTGCCAGCAGTTACTCGTCAGTCCCCACAGATACGCAGTATTTT.

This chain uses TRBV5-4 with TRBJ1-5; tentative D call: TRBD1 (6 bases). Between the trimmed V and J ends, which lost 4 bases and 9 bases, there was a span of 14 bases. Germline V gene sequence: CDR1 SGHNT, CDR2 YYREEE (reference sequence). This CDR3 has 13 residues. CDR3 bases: TGTGCCAGCAGCCTTCAGGGGCTTGGGCCCCAGCATTTT. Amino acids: CASSLQGLGPQHF.

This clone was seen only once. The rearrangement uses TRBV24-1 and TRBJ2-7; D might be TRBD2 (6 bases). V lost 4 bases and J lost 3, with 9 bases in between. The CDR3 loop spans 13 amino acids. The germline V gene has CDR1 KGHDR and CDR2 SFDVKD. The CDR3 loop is CATSDPGVYEQYF. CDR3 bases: TGTGCCACCAGTGACCCGGGAGTCTACGAGCAGTACTTC.

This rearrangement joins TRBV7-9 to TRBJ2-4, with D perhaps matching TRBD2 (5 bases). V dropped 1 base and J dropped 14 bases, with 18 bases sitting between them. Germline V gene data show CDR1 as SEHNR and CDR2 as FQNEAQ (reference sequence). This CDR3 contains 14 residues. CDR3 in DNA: TGTGCCAGCAGCTTAGGCTACGGCGTGGAGGCTAAGTACTTC. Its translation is CASSLGYGVEAKYF.

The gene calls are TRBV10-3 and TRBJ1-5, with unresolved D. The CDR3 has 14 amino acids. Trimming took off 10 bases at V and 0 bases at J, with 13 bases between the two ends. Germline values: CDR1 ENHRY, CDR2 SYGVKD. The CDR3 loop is CATERGDSNQPQHF. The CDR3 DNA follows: TGTGCCACCGAACGTGGGGATAGCAATCAGCCCCAGCATTTT.